The rows below give T cell receptor beta chains drawn from one sample of a study. TCRdb reprocessed the 5' RACE reads via MiXCR and lists one record per CDR3 protein. Here the sample spans 4,000 to 5,000 distinct CDR3 sequences, approximately 78% being singletons. The sample taken for sequencing was Tregs sorted from blood. The receptors here all came from a female donor with breast cancer. The CDR3 runs from the conserved cysteine through the conserved F or W. D genes are given only for firm matches. Clone sizes are given selectively: once, few, many, or a class where the clone is expanded.

j_call: TRBJ2-3
d_call: -
clone_size: -
v_call: TRBV12-3/TRBV12-4
cdr3_aa: CASLPGAGPDTQYF
cdr3_nt: TGTGCCAGCCTCCCTGGGGCCGGTCCAGATACGCAGTATTTT

j_call: TRBJ1-2
d_call: -
clone_size: -
v_call: TRBV27
cdr3_aa: CASSGSWGGYTF
cdr3_nt: TGTGCCAGCAGTGGGTCCTGGGGTGGCTACACCTTC

j_call: TRBJ2-7
d_call: -
clone_size: -
v_call: TRBV27
cdr3_aa: CASSLAGYYSYEQYF
cdr3_nt: TGTGCCAGCAGTTTAGCAGGATATTATTCCTACGAGCAGTACTTC

j_call: TRBJ2-7
d_call: -
clone_size: -
v_call: TRBV7-2
cdr3_aa: CASSLSAGSPYEQYF
cdr3_nt: TGTGCCAGCAGCTTATCAGCAGGGTCACCCTACGAGCAGTACTTC

j_call: TRBJ2-6
d_call: -
clone_size: -
v_call: TRBV9
cdr3_aa: CASSSVGANVLTF
cdr3_nt: TGTGCCAGCAGCTCTGTGGGGGCCAACGTCCTGACTTTC

j_call: TRBJ2-2
d_call: -
clone_size: -
v_call: TRBV6-5
cdr3_aa: CATSYTAHTGELFF
cdr3_nt: TGTGCCACCTCCTACACTGCCCACACCGGGGAGCTGTTTTTT

j_call: TRBJ2-1
d_call: -
clone_size: few
v_call: TRBV7-9
cdr3_aa: CASSRSRSSYNEQFF
cdr3_nt: TGTGCCAGCAGCCGTAGCCGGAGCTCCTACAATGAGCAGTTCTTC

j_call: TRBJ2-1
d_call: -
clone_size: -
v_call: TRBV4-1
cdr3_aa: CASSPSWGGSYNEQFF
cdr3_nt: TGCGCCAGCAGCCCATCATGGGGGGGCTCCTACAATGAGCAGTTTTTC

j_call: TRBJ2-5
d_call: -
clone_size: -
v_call: TRBV20-1
cdr3_aa: CSAPRPGWETQYF
cdr3_nt: TGCAGTGCTCCTCGACCGGGCTGGGAGACCCAGTACTTC

j_call: TRBJ2-7
d_call: -
clone_size: -
v_call: TRBV6-2/TRBV6-3
cdr3_aa: CASSYQPTGSYEQYF
cdr3_nt: TGTGCCAGCAGTTACCAACCGACAGGTTCCTACGAGCAGTACTTC

j_call: TRBJ2-7
d_call: TRBD2
clone_size: few
v_call: TRBV28
cdr3_aa: CASVTSGSYEQYF
cdr3_nt: TGTGCCAGCGTAACTAGCGGGAGCTACGAGCAGTACTTC

j_call: TRBJ2-3
d_call: -
clone_size: -
v_call: TRBV4-2
cdr3_aa: CASSQGGLGGTDTQYF
cdr3_nt: TGTGCCAGCAGCCAAGGGGGTCTTGGAGGCACAGATACGCAGTATTTT

j_call: TRBJ2-7
d_call: -
clone_size: -
v_call: TRBV12-3/TRBV12-4
cdr3_aa: CASSPGFEQYF
cdr3_nt: TGTGCCAGCAGTCCGGGGTTCGAGCAGTACTTC

j_call: TRBJ2-7
d_call: TRBD2
clone_size: -
v_call: TRBV7-2
cdr3_aa: CASSFLGGNALSYEQYF
cdr3_nt: TGTGCCAGCAGCTTCTTGGGGGGGAACGCCCTCTCCTACGAGCAGTACTTC

j_call: TRBJ1-2
d_call: -
clone_size: few
v_call: TRBV20-1
cdr3_aa: CSAAQGRGYTF
cdr3_nt: TGCAGTGCGGCACAGGGACGCGGCTACACCTTC

j_call: TRBJ2-5
d_call: -
clone_size: -
v_call: TRBV18
cdr3_aa: CASSLTGKKETQYF
cdr3_nt: TGTGCCAGCTCACTCACTGGGAAGAAGGAGACCCAGTACTTC

j_call: TRBJ2-1
d_call: TRBD1
clone_size: -
v_call: TRBV5-1
cdr3_aa: CASSFWTGVTNEQFF
cdr3_nt: TGCGCCAGCAGCTTTTGGACAGGGGTTACAAATGAGCAGTTCTTC

j_call: TRBJ2-1
d_call: TRBD2
clone_size: -
v_call: TRBV20-1
cdr3_aa: CSAPRGRVSYNEQFF
cdr3_nt: TGCAGTGCTCCCCGCGGGAGGGTTTCCTACAATGAGCAGTTCTTC

j_call: TRBJ2-1
d_call: -
clone_size: -
v_call: TRBV6-5
cdr3_aa: CASSPLRWASYNEQFF
cdr3_nt: TGTGCCAGCAGTCCCCTCCGTTGGGCTTCCTACAATGAGCAGTTCTTC

j_call: TRBJ1-2
d_call: -
clone_size: -
v_call: TRBV20-1
cdr3_aa: CSATKGSYGYTF
cdr3_nt: TGCAGTGCCACTAAAGGATCCTATGGCTACACCTTC

j_call: TRBJ2-7
d_call: -
clone_size: -
v_call: TRBV6-6
cdr3_aa: CASSVQGEGGEQYF
cdr3_nt: TGTGCCAGCAGTGTACAGGGGGAGGGAGGCGAGCAGTACTTC

j_call: TRBJ2-5
d_call: -
clone_size: -
v_call: TRBV29-1
cdr3_aa: CSGGRGAQYF
cdr3_nt: TGCAGCGGGGGGCGAGGGGCCCAGTACTTC

j_call: TRBJ1-4
d_call: -
clone_size: -
v_call: TRBV27
cdr3_aa: CASSSRGRLEKLFF
cdr3_nt: TGTGCCAGCAGTTCCCGGGGGCGCCTTGAAAAACTGTTTTTT

j_call: TRBJ2-3
d_call: TRBD1
clone_size: -
v_call: TRBV7-9
cdr3_aa: CASSSTGEDEELYF
cdr3_nt: TGTGCCAGCAGCTCGACAGGGGAGGATGAAGAACTGTATTTT

j_call: TRBJ2-7
d_call: TRBD1
clone_size: -
v_call: TRBV6-5
cdr3_aa: CASSPGTGPHEQYF
cdr3_nt: TGTGCCAGCAGTCCCGGGACAGGGCCCCACGAGCAGTACTTC

j_call: TRBJ2-1
d_call: -
clone_size: few
v_call: TRBV7-6
cdr3_aa: CASSFGGSSYNEQFF
cdr3_nt: TGTGCCAGCAGCTTCGGGGGTAGCTCCTACAATGAGCAGTTCTTC

j_call: TRBJ1-1
d_call: -
clone_size: -
v_call: TRBV7-3
cdr3_aa: CASSLGIQNTEAFF
cdr3_nt: TGTGCCAGCAGCCTGGGCATACAGAACACTGAAGCTTTCTTT

j_call: TRBJ1-1
d_call: -
clone_size: -
v_call: TRBV5-1
cdr3_aa: CASSRQFDTEAFF
cdr3_nt: TGCGCCAGCAGCAGACAATTCGACACTGAAGCTTTCTTT